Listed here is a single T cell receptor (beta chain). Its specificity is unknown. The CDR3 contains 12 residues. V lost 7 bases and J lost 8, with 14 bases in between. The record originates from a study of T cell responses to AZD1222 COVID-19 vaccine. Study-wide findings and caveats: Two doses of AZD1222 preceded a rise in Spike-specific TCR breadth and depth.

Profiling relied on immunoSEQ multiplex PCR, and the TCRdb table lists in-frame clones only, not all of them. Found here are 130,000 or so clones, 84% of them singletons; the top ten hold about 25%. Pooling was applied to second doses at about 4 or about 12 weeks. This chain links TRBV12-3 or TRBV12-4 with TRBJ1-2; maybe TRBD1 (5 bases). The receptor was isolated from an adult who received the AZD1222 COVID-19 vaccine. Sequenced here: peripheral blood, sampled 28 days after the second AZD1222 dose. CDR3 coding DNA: TGTGCCAGCACTTTGGGGGGAGGAGGCTACACCTTC. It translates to CASTLGGGGYTF.